Sequencing of this T cell receptor beta chain was carried out in a study of CD4 T cells in relation to SARS-CoV-2 and coronaviruses. About the research overall: Controls used an HIV-1 Nef peptide pool or no peptide. Shared crossreactive spike epitopes were mapped to their HLA restriction. Findings of the study overall: In roughly 60% of donors, memory CD4+ clonotypes crossrecognized SARS-CoV-2 and at least one common cold coronavirus spike.

Some clones are missing from TCRdb's copy, which holds only in-frame ones; the method was immunoSEQ multiplex PCR. This table holds 15,000 to 20,000 clones, about three quarters found once. This clone has just one count. Its antigen remains unidentified. The unexposed donors gave CD4+ T cells in about 2011-2018, prior to COVID-19. After around nine days of culture, CD4+ T cells were isolated. Cultures received half-medium IL-2 refreshes on days 3 and 7. This sequence originates from a human donor in good health. The sequencing sample was made of CD4+ T cells from PBMCs, cultured in vitro.

Written as DNA, the CDR3 is TGTGCCAGCAGCAGGGACAGACAAAGCTCCTACAATGAGCAGTTCTTC. This sequence encodes CASSRDRQSSYNEQFF. The chain carries TRBV5-8 and TRBJ2-1; 7 nucleotides agree with TRBD1. The CDR3 totals 16 residues. Trimming at V came to 4 bases and at J to 0 bases, leaving 7 bases not matched to a gene. Germline CDR1 and CDR2: SGHTS and YDEGEE.